The sequence of this T cell receptor (beta chain) was determined in a study of blood T cell repertoires in COVID-19. The wider study: Acute and convalescent COVID-19 specimens originated in the United States, Italy and Spain. The cDNA or gDNA used as material had been derived from T cells, B-cell-depleted T cells, or PBMCs.

CDR1 and CDR2 from the germline V gene are LGHDT and YNNKEL (reference sequence). The CDR3 covers 15 residues. V lost 6 bases and J lost 0, with 14 bases in between. As handled by the study authors: Amplified reference gene primers provided the basis for estimating nucleated cell counts. Some clones are missing from TCRdb's copy, which holds only in-frame ones; the method was immunoSEQ multiplex PCR. V and J calls and clone size are copied from that table; D and trimming were computed from the DNA. The repertoire consists of 70,000 to 75,000 clones, with 70% to 85% occurring once and the leading ten covering roughly 1.9%. The count of this clone is one.

This chain uses TRBV3-1 (or the pseudogene TRBV3-2) with TRBJ1-1; D call uncertain. The sequence came from a woman between 55 and 75 years old with acute or convalescent COVID-19. The sequencing input was peripheral blood. DNA for the CDR3: TGTGCCAGCAGGGGCGGGAACAGCTTGAACACTGAAGCTTTCTTT. Its translation: CASRGGNSLNTEAFF.